There are a few counts of the clone carrying this T cell receptor (beta chain). In the authors' workflow: Scientists estimated how many nucleated cells there were by amplifying reference gene primers. TCRdb's copy holds only in-frame clones and misses some; the assay was immunoSEQ multiplex PCR. V and J calls and clone size are as listed in that table; D and trimming were resolved from the DNA. The sample includes around 100,000 clones, approximately 84% of them seen just once. The data belong to a study of blood T cell repertoires in COVID-19. The wider study: From the United States, Italy and Spain came samples of acute and convalescent COVID-19. PBMCs, B-cell-depleted T cells, or T cells were the source of the cDNA or gDNA that made up the material.

Trimming cost V 0 bases and J 6 bases, with 9 bases left between them. The CDR3 is 14 amino acids. Germline-derived CDR1 and CDR2 are LGHDT and YNNKEL (reference sequence). J is TRBJ1-5 and V is TRBV3-1 (or the pseudogene TRBV3-2); D unresolved. Sequenced input: peripheral blood. This sequence originates from a woman between 55 and 75 years old with acute or convalescent COVID-19. The CDR3 here is CASSQEDRGQPQHF. CDR3 in DNA: TGTGCCAGCAGCCAAGAAGATCGGGGTCAGCCCCAGCATTTT.